This T cell receptor beta chain is drawn from a study of blood T cell repertoires in COVID-19 (dated by TCRdb to 2018 to 2021). At the level of the whole study: Collaborator samples came from the United States, Italy and Spain and covered acute and convalescent phases of COVID-19. The material from the prospective study consisted of cDNA or gDNA derived from T cells, B-cell-depleted T cells, or PBMCs. The dataset comprised deeply sampled blood TCRbeta repertoires from subjects exposed to, actively infected with, or recovered from COVID-19. The repertoires were made available in a free public database intended to serve as a resource for research on the immune response to SARS-CoV-2. The samples were drawn from two sources: the first 160 participants of the ongoing ImmuneRACE study, and 1,200 or so subjects contributed by 6 global collaborators. A de-identified subject ID, COVID-19 status, age in years and sex were almost always included in the sample metadata. Where available, HLA class I and class II types were obtained from metadata supplied by the sample provider rather than from assay-based typing. Results and caveats for the whole study, not just this receptor: How much clinical and demographic metadata was included differed by source and by participant, and the metadata was provided uncurated.

The CDR1 and CDR2 encoded by the germline V gene (reference sequence) are MNHEY and SMNVEV. The CDR3 goes from the cysteine to the phenylalanine over 16 residues. The entry retains the CDR3 DNA only, 48 bases that are in frame from base 1. Trimmed from V: 5 bases; trimmed from J: 4 bases; junction bases lacking a gene match: 6. The immunoSEQ Assay, a bias-controlled multiplex PCR, was used to amplify TCRbeta CDR3 regions from genomic DNA. The original pipeline was this. Nucleated cell counts per sample were estimated from amplification of reference gene primers within the assay. Sequence reads were collapsed and filtered to measure the absolute abundance of every unique TCRbeta CDR3 rearrangement. Productive Simpson clonality was computed per sample as the square root of Simpson's diversity index over productive rearrangements. TCRdb mirrors the immuneACCESS table, restricted to in-frame sequences. Some clones are absent from its copies; in checked studies, under half trace to an unresolved V gene, and the reason for the others is unknown. V and J calls and clone size are copied from that table; D and trimming were computed from the DNA. The sample contains roughly 200,000 clones, roughly 86% of them found a single time. The ten largest account for 5.6% of the sample.

As concerns this clone: Its specific antigen is unknown. No much larger clonotype is one base removed from it; base qualities were not supplied.

In the prospective study, participants were about 18 to 100 years old, resided in about two dozen geographic areas of the United States, and were enrolled through a virtual design. To assign participants to cohorts, the prospective study relied on clinical history that participants themselves reported in a screening survey and a study questionnaire. Each participant in the prospective study had whole blood, serum and a nasopharyngeal or oropharyngeal swab collected by mobile phlebotomists. Additional blood draws and questionnaires over an approximately two-month period could optionally be provided by prospective study participants. Before DNA extraction, blood samples from the prospective study were shipped at room temperature or frozen.

What was sequenced was PBMCs or T cells enriched from blood (not recorded which). The receptor comes from a man in his forties with acute COVID-19. This chain is built from TRBV27 and TRBJ2-3, and 13 bases in between align with TRBD2. Read as DNA, the sequence is TGTGCCAGCAGTCCCCGGACTAGCGGGAGCCCAGATACGCAGTATTTT. Its product reads: CASSPRTSGSPDTQYF.